Listed here are 32 T cell receptor beta chains from one sample, sequenced in a study of T cell changes during pregnancy in multiple sclerosis. Method: immunoSEQ multiplex PCR; TCRdb's copy keeps in-frame clones and lacks some. The table records approximately 100,000 clones, 75% to 95% of them present only once. The specimen was peripheral blood, collected before pregnancy. These receptors were obtained from a female donor with multiple sclerosis, enrolled in a pregnancy study.

For the CDR3, the DNA is TGCAGCGTTCTATCCTACGAGCAGTACTTC. It encodes CSVLSYEQYF. The chain is built from TRBV29-1 and TRBJ2-7; D unclear. In germline, CDR1 is SQVTM, CDR2 ANQGSEA. Trimming pared 5 bases from V and 1 base from J, leaving 3 bases between. The CDR3 totals 10 residues.

This clone has just a few counts. The V call is TRBV21-1, the J call TRBJ2-7; TRBD2, the D gene given by the table, was not confirmed from the DNA. TRBV21-1 is marked as a pseudogene. This CDR3 contains 16 residues. In nucleotides, the CDR3 is TGTGCCAGCAGCTTCGATAGCGGGAGGGCCATCCACGAGCAGTACTTC. This encodes CASSFDSGRAIHEQYF.

The rearrangement joins TRBV30 to TRBJ2-1; 8 nucleotides line up with TRBD2. V dropped 3 bases and J dropped 8; count of bases not matched to a gene: 6. The V gene's germline CDR1 is GTSNPN and CDR2 SVGIG (reference sequence). The CDR3 totals 13 residues. In DNA, the CDR3 is TGTGCCTGGAGCGAGCCGGGGGGGTATGAGCAGTTCTTC. Its translation: CAWSEPGGYEQFF.

The chain uses TRBV6-6 and TRBJ1-2; D is perhaps TRBD1 (6 bases). CDR3 length: 13 residues. The V end lost 8 bases, the J end lost 12 bases, and 22 bases lay between the germline ends. Germline V lookup: CDR1 MNHNY, CDR2 SVGAGI (reference sequence). CDR3 DNA sequence: TGTGCCAGCCAACCGGGCAGGGGATTTGGTAACACCTTC. Residues: CASQPGRGFGNTF.

The rearrangement links TRBV28 to TRBJ2-7; perhaps TRBD2 as D (6 bases). With 6 bases removed from V and 6 bases from J, the gap between germline ends came to 21 bases. Germline V gene sequence: CDR1 MDHEN, CDR2 SYDVKM. This CDR3 has 15 residues. CDR3 protein: CASSPPGVGRSEQYF. The CDR3 region has the DNA TGTGCCAGCAGCCCTCCGGGAGTAGGTCGGTCCGAGCAGTACTTC.

This sequence joins TRBV6-1 and TRBJ1-1; no definite D call. V lost 3 bases to trimming and J lost 3 bases, with 8 bases between them. Germline V CDR1 and CDR2: MNHNS, SASEGT. There are 13 residues in the CDR3. CDR3: CASSDVRDTEAFF. The CDR3, as DNA: TGTGCCAGCAGTGACGTCCGAGACACTGAAGCTTTCTTT.

V and J are TRBV2 and TRBJ2-7; 9 bases are shared with TRBD1. Germline CDR1 reads SNHLY; CDR2 reads FYNNEI. The V segment lost 7 bases and the J segment 5 bases; nucleotides outside the gene matches: 6. This CDR3 is 13 amino acids long. The CDR3 protein is CASNLWTGDEQYF. Written as DNA, the CDR3 is TGTGCCAGCAACCTCTGGACAGGGGACGAGCAGTACTTC.

This chain connects TRBV18 to TRBJ1-3; 9 bases agree with TRBD1. The CDR3 extends over 17 amino acids. Germline-derived CDR1 and CDR2 are KGHSH and LQKENI. V lost 3 bases, J lost 1 base, and 7 bases stayed unmatched. This CDR3 is CASSPLGQGNSGNTIYF. CDR3 nucleotides: TGTGCCAGCTCACCTTTGGGACAGGGAAATTCTGGAAACACCATATATTTT.

This clone was seen more than once but under ten times. The CDR3, as DNA: TGTGCCAGCAGTGAAACTGGCGGGAGCCCCAGGGAGCAGTTCTTC. This gives the protein CASSETGGSPREQFF. The chain has TRBV6-1 and TRBJ2-1; 7 nucleotides agree with TRBD2. Losses at the gene ends were 2 bases for V and 10 bases for J; bases not matched to a gene: 11. The CDR3 runs to 15 residues. CDR1 MNHNS and CDR2 SASEGT come from the germline V gene.

The sample holds a few counts of this clone. The chain is built from TRBV14 and TRBJ1-1; 9 positions match TRBD1. Germline V lookup: CDR1 SGHDN, CDR2 FVKESK. The CDR3 length is 15 residues. V lost 4 bases and J lost 1; bases outside the gene matches: 4. CDR3 sequence: CASSLDRGRNTEAFF. CDR3 sequence (DNA): TGTGCCAGCAGCCTCGACAGGGGGAGGAACACTGAAGCTTTCTTT.

The chain uses TRBV7-2 and TRBJ2-1; D possibly corresponds to TRBD2 (6 bases). Germline CDR1 SGHTA, CDR2 FQGNSA. The CDR3 runs 11 residues. Trimming cost V 5 bases and J 13 bases, with 12 bases left between them. CDR3 nucleotides: TGTGCCAGCAGCACCTCGGGGGAACAGTTCTTC. Translation: CASSTSGEQFF.

This clone was observed a single time. V usage is TRBV11-2 and J usage is TRBJ2-1; no reliable D call. With 5 bases removed from V and 5 bases from J, the gap between germline ends came to 10 bases. Germline V lookup: CDR1 SGHAT, CDR2 FQNNGV. The CDR3 is made up of 13 amino acids. The CDR3 loop reads CASSPGTDNEQFF. The CDR3 DNA sequence: TGTGCCAGCAGCCCCGGTACTGACAATGAGCAGTTCTTC.

The rearrangement joins TRBV28 to TRBJ2-2, with D unresolved. The CDR3 is made up of 13 amino acids. Trimming removed 3 bases from V and 4 bases from J, with 6 bases in between. Looked up from germline, CDR1 is MDHEN and CDR2 is SYDVKM. This chain's CDR3 is CASSFAGTGELFF. The CDR3 DNA sequence: TGTGCCAGCAGTTTCGCAGGCACCGGGGAGCTGTTTTTT.

The chain couples TRBV18 to TRBJ2-5, with TRBD1 matching 9 bases. With 3 bases clipped from V and 7 bases from J, the junction kept 6 bases outside the gene matches. Germline V gene lookup returns CDR1 KGHSH and CDR2 LQKENI. This CDR3 has 14 amino acids. The CDR3 here is CASSPDRGRVTQYF. For the CDR3, the DNA is TGTGCCAGCTCACCGGACAGGGGACGAGTGACCCAGTACTTC.

The chain carries TRBV5-6 and TRBJ1-1; 7 bases fit TRBD1. V shed 0 bases, J shed 8 bases, and the junction held 7 bases outside the gene matches. This CDR3 contains 14 residues. CDR1 is SGHDT and CDR2 is YYEEEE in the germline V gene. The CDR3 loop is CASSLAIATGEAFF. The CDR3 DNA reads TGTGCCAGCAGCTTGGCGATAGCGACAGGGGAAGCTTTCTTT.

This chain connects TRBV2 to TRBJ2-2; 11 bases are shared with TRBD2. V shed 7 bases and J 3 bases; nucleotides not matched to a gene: 4. Germline values: CDR1 SNHLY, CDR2 FYNNEI. The CDR3 spans 15 residues. The CDR3 sequence is CASILAGGHTGELFF. Here the CDR3 DNA reads TGTGCCAGCATCCTAGCGGGGGGACACACCGGGGAGCTGTTTTTT.

The chain joins TRBV4-1 to TRBJ2-3; D is possibly TRBD2 (5 bases). The germline V gene has CDR1 MGHRA and CDR2 YSYEKL. Trimming pared 4 bases from V and 5 bases from J, leaving 13 bases between. The CDR3 extends over 14 amino acids. The CDR3 DNA reads TGCGCCAGCAGCCCTCTAGGACTGCAAGATACGCAGTATTTT. Protein product: CASSPLGLQDTQYF.

The V call is TRBV11-2, the J call TRBJ2-5; 7 bases map to TRBD1. The J call may be wrong; the DNA end is better matched by TRBJ2-7. The CDR3 contains 16 residues. Germline V gives CDR1 SGHAT, CDR2 FQNNGV. The DNA for the CDR3 is TGTGCCAGCAGCTTTTCCCGGGACAGTATTTCCTACGAGCAGTACTTC. Translation: CASSFSRDSISYEQYF.

The genes are TRBV2 and TRBJ2-2, with D perhaps TRBD2 (5 bases). V dropped 4 bases and J dropped 2 bases, with 11 bases sitting between them. Germline V gene sequence: CDR1 SNHLY, CDR2 FYNNEI. CDR3 length: 15 amino acids. This CDR3 is CASSAASTNTGELFF. Here the CDR3 DNA reads TGTGCCAGCAGTGCGGCTAGCACAAACACCGGGGAGCTGTTTTTT.

The rearrangement links TRBV28 to TRBJ2-1; TRBD2 is a possible D gene (7 bases). The length of the CDR3 is 13 residues. Germline lookup yields CDR1 MDHEN and CDR2 SYDVKM. Trimming removed 3 bases at V and 9 bases at J, with 12 bases between. DNA for the CDR3: TGTGCCAGCAGTTTTCGGGGGGCTGGTGAGCAGTTCTTC. Amino acids: CASSFRGAGEQFF.

This chain links TRBV7-2 with TRBJ1-5; no clear D. The germline V gene encodes CDR1 SGHTA and CDR2 FQGNSA. The CDR3 extends over 14 amino acids. Trimming shortened V by 8 bases and J by 1 base, and 12 bases separated the two germline ends. The CDR3 here is CASSPAASNQPQHF. CDR3 DNA: TGTGCCAGCTCCCCTGCGGCCAGCAATCAGCCCCAGCATTTT.

This rearrangement joins TRBV5-1 to TRBJ2-2; 7 nucleotides line up with TRBD2. The V gene end was trimmed by 4 bases and the J gene end by 2 bases; junction bases not matched to a gene: 2. In germline, CDR1 is SGHRS, CDR2 YFSETQ. The CDR3 totals 14 residues. CDR3: CASSASGNTGELFF. In DNA, the CDR3 is TGCGCCAGCAGCGCTAGCGGTAACACCGGGGAGCTGTTTTTT. Supplemented by reference TRBV5-1 and TRBJ2-2, the full variable domain reads KAGVTQTPRYLIKTRGQQVTLSCSPISGHRSVSWYQQTPGQGLQFLFEYFSETQRNKGNFPGRFSGRQFSNSRSEMNVSTLELGDSALYLCASSASGNTGELFFGEGSRLTVL.

V usage is TRBV7-8 and J usage is TRBJ2-3; 12 positions match TRBD2. The CDR3 is 13 residues long. CDR1 SGHVS and CDR2 FQNEAQ come from the germline V gene. The CDR3 sequence is CRTGTSGLDTQYF. The CDR3 DNA is TGTAGAACCGGGACTAGCGGGTTAGATACGCAGTATTTT.

The chain couples TRBV27 to TRBJ2-5, with 9 nucleotides matching TRBD1. The CDR3 covers 16 residues. The V gene's germline CDR1 is MNHEY and CDR2 SMNVEV (reference sequence). The V segment lost 1 base and the J segment 5 bases; nucleotides outside the gene matches: 8. The CDR3 here is CASSLYRTGEVETQYF. The CDR3, as DNA: TGTGCCAGCAGTTTATATAGGACAGGGGAGGTGGAGACCCAGTACTTC.

This clone was observed once. The V and J genes are TRBV28 and TRBJ1-4; 10 bases line up with TRBD1. Germline CDR1 reads MDHEN; CDR2 reads SYDVKM. Unmatched junction bases numbered 7, after V lost 1 base and J lost 5 bases. The CDR3 contains 17 residues. For the CDR3, the DNA is TGTGCCAGCAGTTTATCCGACCGGGACAGGGGAAATGAAAAACTGTTTTTT. Protein: CASSLSDRDRGNEKLFF.

The rearrangement joins TRBV30 to TRBJ1-1; D is unresolved. The CDR3 runs to 11 residues. Between the trimmed V and J ends, which lost 5 bases and 6 bases, there was a span of 10 bases. CDR1 is GTSNPN and CDR2 is SVGIG in the germline V gene (reference sequence). The CDR3 reads CAWERRPEAFF. The CDR3 DNA is TGTGCCTGGGAACGGAGGCCTGAAGCTTTCTTT.

The chain recombines TRBV6-5 with TRBJ2-5; D is possibly TRBD1 (5 bases). The CDR3 is made up of 11 amino acids. V was shortened by 10 bases and J by 1 base, with 7 bases between the two germline ends. CDR1 MNHEY and CDR2 SVGAGI come from the germline V gene. In DNA, the CDR3 is TGTGCCACGCAGGGCCAAGAGACCCAGTACTTC. This sequence encodes CATQGQETQYF.

The rearrangement uses TRBV5-1 and TRBJ2-1; 10 bases map to TRBD2. The CDR3 spans 17 residues. The V segment lost 4 bases and the J segment 8 bases; nucleotides outside the gene matches: 15. The germline V gene encodes CDR1 SGHRS and CDR2 YFSETQ. The CDR3 reads CASSTGASGGKYDEQFF. CDR3 DNA sequence: TGCGCCAGCAGCACTGGGGCTAGCGGGGGCAAGTACGATGAGCAGTTCTTC.

The gene calls are TRBV4-1 and TRBJ2-2; possible D gene TRBD1, 6 bases. The length of the CDR3 is 16 residues. Germline loops: CDR1 MGHRA, CDR2 YSYEKL. Trimming pared 2 bases from V and 5 bases from J, leaving 15 bases between. DNA for the CDR3: TGCGCCAGCAGCCAACCTGGACAGCGCTTAACCGGGGAGCTGTTTTTT. Translated, it gives CASSQPGQRLTGELFF.

The chain combines TRBV28 with TRBJ2-3; 9 nucleotides agree with TRBD2. Trimming took 5 bases from V and 4 from J; bases not matched to a gene: 7. Looked up from germline, CDR1 is MDHEN and CDR2 is SYDVKM. There are 15 residues in the CDR3. The CDR3 sequence: CASSTAGGLSDTQYF. The CDR3, as DNA: TGTGCCAGCAGTACGGCGGGAGGGCTTTCAGATACGCAGTATTTT.

V is TRBV28 and J is TRBJ2-1; 14 bases map to TRBD2. The CDR3 has 16 amino acids. With V trimmed by 5 bases and J by 10 bases, 10 bases remained unmatched. Looked up from germline, CDR1 is MDHEN and CDR2 is SYDVKM. The CDR3 DNA reads as TGTGCCAGCAGTCCGACCGGGACTAGCGGGAGAGGGGAGCAGTTCTTC. It yields the protein CASSPTGTSGRGEQFF. Full variable domain (rest looked up from reference TRBV28 and TRBJ2-1): DVKVTQSSRYLVKRTGEKVFLECVQDMDHENMFWYRQDPGLGLRLIYFSYDVKMKEKGDIPEGYSVSREKKERFSLILESASTNQTSMYLCASSPTGTSGRGEQFFGPGTRLTVL.

The chain has TRBV18 and TRBJ2-2; the match to TRBD1 covers 7 bases. Germline trimming cut 4 bases from V and 0 bases from J; bases unmatched to any gene: 14. Germline values: CDR1 KGHSH, CDR2 LQKENI. CDR3 length equals 19 residues. For the CDR3, the DNA is TGTGCCAGCTCACGCCAGATGGCAGGGGGTTCCGCGAACACCGGGGAGCTGTTTTTT. Amino acids: CASSRQMAGGSANTGELFF.